These T cell receptor beta chains were read from a single sample in a study of blood T cell repertoires in COVID-19. TCRdb's copy holds only in-frame clones and misses some; the assay was immunoSEQ multiplex PCR. The profile shows fewer than 350,000 clones, around 88% of them singletons. What was sequenced was PBMCs or T cells enriched from blood (not recorded which). Receptors were obtained from a woman aged 35 to 49 who had recovered from COVID-19. Both conserved end residues are part of each CDR3. Fields, in order: J gene, clone size, D gene, V gene, CDR3 protein, CDR3 DNA. A D gene is named only where the DNA matches it firmly. For some rows the clone size is stated as once, few or many, or as a class when expanded; others skip it.

>TRBJ2-3|-|TRBD2|TRBV6-1
CASSEERTSGSRDTQYF
TGTGCCAGCAGTGAAGAAAGGACTAGCGGGAGTAGAGATACGCAGTATTTT
>TRBJ2-7|-|TRBD2|TRBV4-3
CASSQAREGSAQYF
TGCGCCAGCAGCCAAGCCAGGGAGGGCTCCGCGCAGTACTTC
>TRBJ1-1|-|-|TRBV29-1
CSVRQTNTEAFF
TGCAGCGTTAGACAGACGAACACTGAAGCTTTCTTT
>TRBJ2-3|-|-|TRBV7-9
CASSPEYSRDTQYF
TGTGCCAGCAGCCCCGAATACAGCAGAGATACGCAGTATTTT
>TRBJ2-7|-|TRBD2|TRBV7-2
CASSLVGTRLAGSSYEQYF
TGTGCCAGCAGCTTAGTAGGTACACGGCTAGCGGGTAGCTCCTACGAGCAGTACTTC
>TRBJ2-3|-|-|TRBV2
CASSEGQGHTDTQYF
TGTGCCAGCAGTGAAGGGCAGGGGCACACAGATACGCAGTATTTT
>TRBJ2-3|-|TRBD2|TRBV5-1
CASSTQGTRGPADTQYF
TGCGCCAGCAGCACCCAAGGGACTAGGGGCCCGGCAGATACGCAGTATTTT
>TRBJ1-2|-|TRBD1|TRBV4-1
CASSQGTGAVYGYTF
TGCGCCAGCAGCCAAGGGACAGGGGCTGTCTATGGCTACACCTTC
>TRBJ1-6|-|-|TRBV10-3
CAISELGANSPLHF
TGTGCCATCAGTGAGCTTGGAGCCAATTCACCCCTCCACTTT
>TRBJ1-2|-|-|TRBV30
CAWRQRGDYGYTF
TGTGCCTGGAGACAGCGGGGGGACTATGGCTACACCTTC
>TRBJ2-3|once|TRBD2|TRBV7-3
CASSPQGLAGDTQYF
TGTGCCAGCAGCCCCCAGGGACTAGCGGGAGATACGCAGTATTTT
>TRBJ1-4|once|TRBD1|TRBV19
CASTGDRVKLFF
TGTGCCAGTACCGGGGACAGGGTAAAACTGTTTTTT
>TRBJ1-1|-|TRBD1|TRBV19
CASTRDRENTEAFF
TGTGCCAGTACTCGGGACAGGGAGAACACTGAAGCTTTCTTT
>TRBJ2-5|-|TRBD1|TRBV15
CATSGDRGETQYF
TGTGCCACCAGCGGGGACAGAGGAGAGACCCAGTACTTC
>TRBJ2-1|-|TRBD2|TRBV3-1/TRBV3-2
CASSQGRDYRYNEQFF
TGTGCCAGCAGCCAAGGGAGGGACTACCGTTACAATGAGCAGTTCTTC
>TRBJ2-7|-|TRBD1|TRBV18
CASSPTLQGVNYEQYF
TGTGCCAGCTCCCCGACCCTCCAGGGGGTAAACTACGAGCAGTACTTC
>TRBJ2-2|-|-|TRBV2
CASSVRETGELFF
TGTGCCAGCAGTGTTCGAGAGACCGGGGAGCTGTTTTTT
>TRBJ1-1|-|-|TRBV7-6
CASSRGWTVNTEAFF
TGTGCCAGCAGCCGAGGCTGGACAGTGAACACTGAAGCTTTCTTT
>TRBJ2-1|-|-|TRBV24-1
CATSDSPTRNEQFF
TGTGCCACCAGTGATTCCCCCACGAGGAATGAGCAGTTCTTC
>TRBJ2-5|-|-|TRBV7-2
CASHSDSLETQYF
TGTGCCAGCCACTCCGACAGCCTAGAGACCCAGTACTTC
>TRBJ1-4|-|-|TRBV11-2
CASSLPGGPGGKLFF
TGTGCCAGCAGCCTGCCCGGCGGGCCCGGGGGAAAACTGTTTTTT
>TRBJ2-3|few|TRBD2|TRBV28
CASRSFAGVVTQYF
TGTGCCAGCAGATCTTTTGCGGGAGTGGTTACGCAGTATTTT
>TRBJ2-2|-|-|TRBV30
CAWTPSRAVTGELFF
TGTGCCTGGACCCCATCGCGAGCGGTCACCGGGGAGCTGTTTTTT
>TRBJ1-5|-|TRBD1|TRBV18
CASSLTGGDGNQPQHF
TGTGCCAGCTCGCTAACAGGGGGCGACGGCAATCAGCCCCAGCATTTT
>TRBJ1-4|-|-|TRBV12-1
CASSHRRQPQEKLFF
TGTGCCAGCAGCCATCGTCGACAACCACAAGAAAAACTGTTTTTT
>TRBJ1-1|-|-|TRBV21-1
CASSKDRTLGGRPQSTEAFF
TGTGCCAGCAGCAAAGACCGAACCCTGGGGGGGCGTCCACAGTCCACTGAAGCTTTCTTT
>TRBJ1-5|-|TRBD1|TRBV7-9
CASSGQGVPQPQHF
TGTGCCAGCAGCGGACAGGGAGTACCTCAGCCCCAGCATTTT
>TRBJ2-5|-|TRBD2|TRBV7-2
CASIRERGGWQTQYF
TGTGCCAGCATCCGCGAGCGGGGGGGCTGGCAGACCCAGTACTTC
>TRBJ1-1|-|-|TRBV6-2/TRBV6-3
CASSYTGNTEAFF
TGTGCCAGCAGTTACACGGGGAACACTGAAGCTTTCTTT
>TRBJ2-7|-|-|TRBV18
CASSPSRGSYEQYF
TGTGCCAGCTCACCATCCAGGGGATCGTACGAGCAGTACTTC
>TRBJ2-3|-|TRBD2|TRBV19
CASSIPLHSGRAGDTQYF
TGTGCCAGTAGTATCCCCCTTCATAGCGGGAGGGCCGGAGATACGCAGTATTTT
>TRBJ1-1|few|-|TRBV5-1
CASSLAVGGRRTEAFF
TGCGCCAGCAGCTTGGCCGTCGGGGGGCGGAGAACTGAAGCTTTCTTT
>TRBJ2-7|-|-|TRBV14
CASSLEVGVSYEQYF
TGTGCCAGCAGCCTAGAGGTGGGAGTCTCCTACGAGCAGTACTTC
>TRBJ1-4|few|-|TRBV28
CASSSGAPNEKLFF
TGTGCCAGCAGCTCGGGAGCCCCTAATGAAAAACTGTTTTTT
>TRBJ1-2|-|-|TRBV7-2
CASSLQQGLNGYTF
TGTGCCAGCAGCTTACAACAGGGTCTTAACGGCTACACCTTC
>TRBJ2-5|-|TRBD1|TRBV7-2
CAGRTGQETQYF
TGTGCCGGGAGGACAGGGCAAGAGACCCAGTACTTC
>TRBJ2-7|-|TRBD1|TRBV18
CASSLGQGAFYEQYF
TGTGCCAGCTCACTCGGACAGGGGGCTTTCTACGAGCAGTACTTC
>TRBJ2-7|-|TRBD2|TRBV7-2
CASSLGVTSGYEQYF
TGTGCCAGCAGCTTAGGGGTGACTAGCGGTTACGAGCAGTACTTC
>TRBJ2-7|-|TRBD1|TRBV5-3
CARSLEAGGAEQYF
TGTGCCAGAAGCTTGGAGGCAGGGGGCGCTGAGCAGTACTTC
>TRBJ2-5|once|-|TRBV28
CASLGSRRQETQYF
TGTGCCAGCCTCGGGTCGCGCCGACAAGAGACCCAGTACTTC
>TRBJ2-5|-|-|TRBV12-3/TRBV12-4
CASSLGLKRPQYF
TGTGCCAGCAGTTTGGGACTGAAGAGACCCCAGTACTTC
>TRBJ2-1|-|-|TRBV24-1
CATSDPGEVSGAEQFF
TGTGCCACCAGTGACCCGGGGGAGGTCAGTGGTGCTGAGCAGTTCTTC
>TRBJ2-7|-|-|TRBV28
CASLVGQPRASYEQYF
TGTGCCAGCCTTGTTGGACAGCCCCGTGCGTCCTACGAGCAGTACTTC
>TRBJ1-6|-|-|TRBV10-3
CAITWAANSPLHF
TGTGCCATCACATGGGCAGCAAATTCACCCCTCCACTTT
>TRBJ2-3|-|TRBD1|TRBV7-2
CASSLGNRGQTAQYF
TGTGCCAGCAGCTTAGGAAACAGGGGGCAAACGGCGCAGTATTTT
>TRBJ1-2|-|TRBD1|TRBV5-1
CASGLTGTANYGYTF
TGCGCCAGCGGATTAACCGGGACAGCTAACTATGGCTACACCTTC
>TRBJ1-1|-|TRBD1|TRBV7-2
CASSRTTGGLSAFF
TGTGCCAGCAGCCGGACCACAGGGGGACTATCAGCTTTCTTT
>TRBJ2-5|-|TRBD1|TRBV4-1
CASSLQGAGAETQYF
TGCGCCAGCAGCCTGCAGGGGGCCGGGGCAGAGACCCAGTACTTC
>TRBJ2-7|-|TRBD1|TRBV4-3
CASSQDRGTGYYEQYF
TGCGCCAGCAGCCAAGATCGCGGGACAGGGTACTACGAGCAGTACTTC